A single sample is the source of the 19 T cell receptor beta chains below, sequenced in a study of T cell repertoires in cytomegalovirus infection. TCRdb called the reads again in MiXCR, with one record for every CDR3 protein. This sample has more than 400,000 distinct CDR3 sequences, with approximately 26% found just once. What was sequenced was PBMCs. These receptors came from a human donor in good health (CMV status not recorded). Some clones in this sample may be carry-over from other donors' samples.

This clonotype was found a few times. The rearrangement uses TRBV15 and TRBJ2-3; 14 bases agree with TRBD2. This CDR3 is built from 20 residues. The ends lost 1 base at V and 1 base at J; junction bases unmatched: 10. Germline V CDR1 and CDR2: LNHNV, YYDKDF (reference sequence). CDR3 coding DNA: TGTGCCACCAGCAGAGCGAGAGGGACTAGCGGGAGTGGGCGCACAGATACGCAGTATTTT. Amino acids: CATSRARGTSGSGRTDTQYF.

This chain connects TRBV20-1 to TRBJ1-2; a weak D match, TRBD1 (5 bases). Germline values: CDR1 DFQATT, CDR2 SNEGSKA (reference sequence). V was pared by 0 bases and J by 4 bases, with 12 bases between. CDR3 length: 14 amino acids. CDR3 sequence reads: CSARDPRDVYGYTF. In nucleotides, the CDR3 is TGCAGTGCTAGAGACCCGAGGGACGTCTATGGCTACACCTTC.

This clonotype was seen many times. V and J are TRBV28 and TRBJ1-1; D not resolved. The CDR3 consists of 13 residues. Trimming stripped 4 bases from V and 6 bases from J, with 12 bases between. Germline V gives CDR1 MDHEN, CDR2 SYDVKM. CDR3 loop: CASSSAHLPEAFF. The DNA for the CDR3 is TGTGCCAGCAGTTCGGCTCATCTCCCTGAAGCTTTCTTT.

This clonotype was seen a handful of times. The V and J genes are TRBV6-5 and TRBJ2-4; D is unresolved. The CDR3 covers 14 residues. Trimming left V 1 base short and J 1 base short, with 5 bases between. Germline CDR1 and CDR2: MNHEY and SVGAGI. The CDR3 loop is CASSYLGAKNIQYF. For the CDR3, the DNA is TGTGCCAGCAGTTACTTAGGGGCCAAAAACATTCAGTACTTC.

The J gene is TRBJ1-1, the V gene TRBV6-6, with a weak D call TRBD1 (6 bases). CDR1 is MNHNY, CDR2 SVGAGI, per germline (reference sequence). V lost 1 base and J lost 1, with 10 bases in between. The CDR3 contains 15 residues. In nucleotides, the CDR3 is TGTGCCAGCAGTTACTTTCAAGGGGGGAACACTGAAGCTTTCTTT. Its protein is CASSYFQGGNTEAFF.

The V call is TRBV4-3, the J call TRBJ2-1; 9 bases align to TRBD1. With 0 bases clipped from V and 6 bases from J, the junction kept 9 bases outside the gene matches. The CDR3 runs 17 residues. The germline CDR1 and CDR2 sequences are LGHNA and YSLEER. The CDR3 is CASSQEIAGTGFNEQFF. The CDR3 DNA sequence: TGCGCCAGCAGCCAAGAAATTGCCGGGACAGGGTTCAATGAGCAGTTCTTC.

The V call is TRBV23-1, the J call TRBJ2-3, with a tentative D call TRBD1 (6 bases). TRBV23-1 is an open reading frame whose function is uncertain. This CDR3 has 18 residues. V was pared by 3 bases and J by 2 bases, with 21 bases between. For the CDR3, the DNA is TGCGCCAGCAGTCAGCCCCCCCCGGACAGCGGACCCACAGATACGCAGTATTTT. As protein: CASSQPPPDSGPTDTQYF.

This clonotype turned up a few times. The chain has TRBV4-1 and TRBJ1-4; TRBD1 matches 7 bases. The germline CDR1 and CDR2 sequences are MGHRA and YSYEKL. The CDR3 totals 15 residues. The J segment lost 4 bases and the V segment lost 4 bases, leaving 6 bases of the junction unmatched. The CDR3 here is CASSPVGGLNEKLFF. For the CDR3, the DNA is TGCGCCAGCAGCCCTGTAGGGGGCCTTAATGAAAAACTGTTTTTT.

In its sample, this clonotype was seen a few times. This chain uses TRBV5-5 with TRBJ1-1, with 10 bases aligning to TRBD1. This CDR3 spans 16 amino acids. J was trimmed by 8 bases and V by 4 bases; bases with no gene match: 14. The germline CDR1 and CDR2 sequences are SGHKS and YYEKEE (reference sequence). CDR3 DNA sequence: TGTGCCAGCAGCCCGAGACAGGGGGCGCGGAAGTTGGAAGCTTTCTTT. As protein: CASSPRQGARKLEAFF.

This clonotype was observed a few times. This chain links TRBV19 with TRBJ2-3; D unclear. V was pared by 10 bases and J by 0 bases, with 11 bases between. The CDR3 loop spans 13 amino acids. In germline, CDR1 is LNHDA, CDR2 SQIVND (reference sequence). The chain's CDR3 is CATNRRSTDTQYF. DNA for the CDR3: TGTGCCACTAATAGACGGAGCACAGATACGCAGTATTTT.

The sample holds one count of this clonotype. The chain couples TRBV10-1 to TRBJ2-2, with 12 positions matching TRBD2. V trimming: 2 bases; J trimming: 3 bases; junction bases outside the gene matches: 1. In germline, CDR1 is WNHNN, CDR2 SYGVQD (reference sequence). The CDR3 is 16 amino acids. The CDR3 loop is CASSELAGGDTGELFF. The CDR3 nucleotides read TGCGCCAGCAGTGAGCTAGCGGGGGGGGACACCGGGGAGCTGTTTTTT.

CDR3 sequence reads: CASSLNVWEEDYGYTF. The CDR3 coding sequence is TGTGCCAGCAGTTTAAATGTTTGGGAGGAGGACTATGGCTACACCTTC. V usage is TRBV28 and J usage is TRBJ1-2; no firm D call. CDR1 is MDHEN, CDR2 SYDVKM, per germline. The CDR3 sequence is 16 residues long. The germline V and J ends were trimmed by 2 bases and 3 bases, with 16 bases remaining between them.

The rearrangement uses TRBV15 and TRBJ2-1; 13 bases align to TRBD2. This CDR3 has 16 amino acids. V shed 5 bases, J shed 7 bases, and the junction held 8 bases outside the gene matches. Looked up from germline, CDR1 is LNHNV and CDR2 is YYDKDF (reference sequence). The chain's CDR3 is CATSGRLAGGQNEQFF. CDR3 nucleotides: TGTGCCACCAGCGGCCGACTAGCGGGAGGCCAAAATGAGCAGTTCTTC.

V and J are TRBV24-1 and TRBJ1-3; D is perhaps TRBD1 (5 bases). Germline loops: CDR1 KGHDR, CDR2 SFDVKD. The germline V and J ends were trimmed by 1 base and 0 bases, with 15 bases remaining between them. The CDR3 is 18 amino acids. CDR3 bases: TGTGCCACCAGTGATTTTTCAACAGGAAATTACTCTGGAAACACCATATATTTT. Amino acid sequence: CATSDFSTGNYSGNTIYF.

This clonotype turned up a few times. CDR3 in amino acids: CASSLGTQYEQYF. Written as DNA, the CDR3 is TGTGCCAGCAGTTTGGGGACTCAGTACGAGCAGTACTTC. V gene TRBV27 combines with J gene TRBJ2-7, with D tentatively TRBD2 (6 bases). CDR3 length: 13 amino acids. Germline V CDR1 and CDR2: MNHEY, SMNVEV (reference sequence). The ends were cut back, 3 bases at V and 4 bases at J, with 10 bases in the middle.

V is TRBV19 and J is TRBJ2-1; no reliable D call. The ends were cut back, 0 bases at V and 9 bases at J, with 18 bases in the middle. The CDR3 loop spans 16 amino acids. The germline CDR1 and CDR2 sequences are LNHDA and SQIVND (reference sequence). CDR3 nucleotide sequence: TGTGCCAGTAGTATAGAACCGGGCCTTTGGGCCCTTGAGCAGTTCTTC. Translation gives CASSIEPGLWALEQFF. The full variable domain, its missing parts supplied by reference TRBV19 and TRBJ2-1, is DGGITQSPKYLFRKEGQNVTLSCEQNLNHDAMYWYRQDPGQGLRLIYYSQIVNDFQKGDIAEGYSVSREKKESFPLTVTSAQKNPTAFYLCASSIEPGLWALEQFFGPGTRLTVL.

The V and J genes are TRBV24-1 and TRBJ2-5; D remains unclear. This CDR3 comprises 16 residues. The germline V gene has CDR1 KGHDR and CDR2 SFDVKD. Deletions cut 0 bases from V and 4 bases from J, with 14 bases between. The CDR3 spells CATSDLHYVRPETQYF. The CDR3 region has the DNA TGTGCCACCAGTGATTTGCATTATGTTCGCCCAGAGACCCAGTACTTC.

This clonotype was detected a few times. V gene TRBV18 combines with J gene TRBJ2-5; D is uncertain. From germline, CDR1 is KGHSH and CDR2 LQKENI. This CDR3 contains 13 residues. Trimming removed 3 bases at V and 5 bases at J, with 10 bases between. CDR3 residues: CASSPDTVETQYF. The CDR3 nucleotides are TGTGCCAGCTCACCCGACACGGTGGAGACCCAGTACTTC.

This chain uses TRBV20-1 with TRBJ2-3; 11 positions match TRBD2. The length of the CDR3 is 16 residues. Germline CDR1 and CDR2: DFQATT and SNEGSKA (reference sequence). The J segment lost 4 bases and the V segment lost 0 bases, leaving 6 bases of the junction unmatched. CDR3 in amino acids: CSARDETSGRPDTQYF. CDR3 in DNA: TGCAGTGCTAGAGATGAAACTAGCGGGAGACCAGATACGCAGTATTTT.